This T cell receptor beta chain was sequenced during a study of blood T cell repertoires in COVID-19. Study overall: Samples taken during acute and convalescent COVID-19 were collected in the United States, Italy and Spain. Nucleic acid was either cDNA or gDNA, and it came from T cells, B-cell-depleted T cells, or PBMCs.

V lost 5 bases and J 5 bases, leaving 18 bases between the germline ends. The germline V gene encodes CDR1 SGHNT and CDR2 YENEEA. The CDR3 extends over 16 amino acids. A Seattle source enrolled patients during active infection and followed them longitudinally. Under the authors' procedure: Amplification from reference gene primers served as the basis for estimated nucleated cell counts. The method was immunoSEQ multiplex PCR; TCRdb's version includes in-frame clones alone and lacks a portion of them. V and J calls and clone size are those listed in that table; D and trimming were worked out from the DNA. The table lists some 64,000 clones, 80% to 85% of them singletons.

Specimen: peripheral blood. The chain is built from TRBV11-3 and TRBJ2-2; a possible D gene is TRBD2 (7 bases). The sequence was collected from a man aged 55 to 70 with COVID-19, enrolled during active disease. The CDR3 nucleotides read TGTGCCAGCAGCACAACTGGGGGGGCGAGGACCGGGGAGCTGTTTTTT. The encoded protein is CASSTTGGARTGELFF.